This entry describes one T cell receptor beta chain. Antigen unknown. The source of the sample is a study of T-cell memory formation after mild COVID-19. TCRdb re-derived calls from the 5' RACE reads in MiXCR, one entry per CDR3 protein. The sample has some 490,000 distinct CDR3 sequences, 15% to 20% seen once. Findings and limits, study-wide: Later expanders leaned toward CD4+, whereas clones contracting from day 15 to 85 were balanced CD4/CD8. Researchers could not confirm that second-wave clones peaking on day 37 targeted SARS-CoV-2.

Per the germline V gene, CDR1 is SGHVS and CDR2 is FQNEAQ. The CDR3 is 15 residues long. Unmatched junction bases numbered 5, after V lost 0 bases and J lost 7 bases. This chain uses TRBV7-8 with TRBJ2-1, with TRBD2 identical over 8 bases. The sequence derives from an adult woman who had mild COVID-19 (a few samples of this study predate the infection). Cell type and time point are not known. Material for sequencing was PBMCs or a T cell subset sorted from them (not recorded which). CDR3 DNA: TGTGCCAGCAGCTTAGCGGGCCTAGCGGGTAATGAGCAGTTCTTC. As protein: CASSLAGLAGNEQFF.